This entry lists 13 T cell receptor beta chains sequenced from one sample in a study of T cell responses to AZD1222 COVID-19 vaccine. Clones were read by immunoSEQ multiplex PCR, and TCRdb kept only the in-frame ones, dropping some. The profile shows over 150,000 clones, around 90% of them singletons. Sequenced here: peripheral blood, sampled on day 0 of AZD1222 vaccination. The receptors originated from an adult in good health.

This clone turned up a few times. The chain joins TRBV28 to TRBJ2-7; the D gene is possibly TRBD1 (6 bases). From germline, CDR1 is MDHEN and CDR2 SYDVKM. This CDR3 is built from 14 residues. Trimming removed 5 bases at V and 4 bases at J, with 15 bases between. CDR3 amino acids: CASSPPGHSYEQYF. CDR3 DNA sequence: TGTGCCAGCAGTCCTCCGGGACATTCTTACGAGCAGTACTTC.

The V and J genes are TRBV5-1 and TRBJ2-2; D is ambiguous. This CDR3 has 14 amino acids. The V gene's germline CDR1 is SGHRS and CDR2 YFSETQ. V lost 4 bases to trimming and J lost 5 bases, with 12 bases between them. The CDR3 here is CASSSLLGTGELFF. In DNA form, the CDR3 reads TGCGCCAGCAGCAGCCTCCTAGGGACCGGGGAGCTGTTTTTT. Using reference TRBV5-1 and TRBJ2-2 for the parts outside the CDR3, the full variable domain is KAGVTQTPRYLIKTRGQQVTLSCSPISGHRSVSWYQQTPGQGLQFLFEYFSETQRNKGNFPGRFSGRQFSNSRSEMNVSTLELGDSALYLCASSSLLGTGELFFGEGSRLTVL.

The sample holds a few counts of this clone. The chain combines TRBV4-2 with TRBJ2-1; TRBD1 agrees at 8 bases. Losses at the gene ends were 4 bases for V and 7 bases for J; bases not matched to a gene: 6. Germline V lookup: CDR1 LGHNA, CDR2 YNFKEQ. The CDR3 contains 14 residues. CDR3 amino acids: CASSPVGQANEQFF. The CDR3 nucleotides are TGTGCCAGCAGCCCAGTGGGACAGGCTAATGAGCAGTTCTTC.

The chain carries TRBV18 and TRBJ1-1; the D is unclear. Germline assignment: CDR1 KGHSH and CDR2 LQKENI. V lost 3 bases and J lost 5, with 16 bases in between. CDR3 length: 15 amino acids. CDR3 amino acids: CASSPGDGRGTEAFF. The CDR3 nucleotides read TGTGCCAGCTCACCCGGTGACGGACGCGGTACTGAAGCTTTCTTT.

In DNA form, the CDR3 reads TGTGCCACCCAAAGGGAGGGGGCGCGGACTGAAGCTTTCTTT. Amino acids: CATQREGARTEAFF. V usage is TRBV19 and J usage is TRBJ1-1; 7 nucleotides agree with TRBD1. The CDR3 contains 14 residues. Trimming removed 10 bases from V and 5 bases from J; junction bases left unmatched: 13. Per germline, CDR1 LNHDA and CDR2 SQIVND (reference sequence).

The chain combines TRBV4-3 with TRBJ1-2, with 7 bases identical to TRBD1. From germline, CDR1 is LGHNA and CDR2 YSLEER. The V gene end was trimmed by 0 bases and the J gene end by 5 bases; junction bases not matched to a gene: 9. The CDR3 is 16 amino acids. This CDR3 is CASSQDRDPRGYGYTF. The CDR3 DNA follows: TGCGCCAGCAGCCAAGATAGGGACCCCAGGGGGTATGGCTACACCTTC.

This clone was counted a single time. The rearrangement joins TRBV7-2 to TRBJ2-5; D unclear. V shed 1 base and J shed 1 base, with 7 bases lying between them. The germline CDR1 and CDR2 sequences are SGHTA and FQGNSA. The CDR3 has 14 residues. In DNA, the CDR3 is TGTGCCAGCAGCTTAGTAGCCATCCAAGAGACCCAGTACTTC. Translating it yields CASSLVAIQETQYF.

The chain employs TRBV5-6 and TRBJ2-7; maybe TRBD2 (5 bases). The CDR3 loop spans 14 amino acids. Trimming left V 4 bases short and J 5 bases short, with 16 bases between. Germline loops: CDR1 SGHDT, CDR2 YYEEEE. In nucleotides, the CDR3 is TGTGCCAGCAGCCGAGGGCAGAATAGGGACGAGCAGTACTTC. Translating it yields CASSRGQNRDEQYF.

The CDR3 DNA sequence: TGTGCCAGCAGGGTGGGTTTGAACACTGAAGCTTTCTTT. This encodes CASRVGLNTEAFF. The chain employs TRBV27 and TRBJ1-1; D unclear. CDR1 and CDR2 from the germline V gene are MNHEY and SMNVEV (reference sequence). V shed 6 bases and J shed 0 bases, with 8 bases lying between them. CDR3 length equals 13 residues.

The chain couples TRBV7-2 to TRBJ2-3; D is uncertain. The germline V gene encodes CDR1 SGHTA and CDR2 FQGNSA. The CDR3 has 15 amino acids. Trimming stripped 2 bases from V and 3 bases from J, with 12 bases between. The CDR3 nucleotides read TGTGCCAGCAGCTTAACGGCCTTGAAAACAGATACGCAGTATTTT. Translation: CASSLTALKTDTQYF.

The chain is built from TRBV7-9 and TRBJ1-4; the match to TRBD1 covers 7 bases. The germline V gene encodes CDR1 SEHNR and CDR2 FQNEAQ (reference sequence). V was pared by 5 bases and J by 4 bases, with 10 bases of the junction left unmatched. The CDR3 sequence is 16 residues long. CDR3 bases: TGTGCCAGCAGCCAAATCGGACAGGCGGTTAATGAAAAACTGTTTTTT. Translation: CASSQIGQAVNEKLFF.

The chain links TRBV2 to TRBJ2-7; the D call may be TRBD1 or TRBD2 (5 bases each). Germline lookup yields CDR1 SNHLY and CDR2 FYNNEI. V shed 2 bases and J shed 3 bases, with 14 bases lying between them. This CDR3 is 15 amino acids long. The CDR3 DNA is TGTGCCAGCAGTGAAAGGCAGGGACGCTTCTACGAGCAGTACTTC. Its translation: CASSERQGRFYEQYF.

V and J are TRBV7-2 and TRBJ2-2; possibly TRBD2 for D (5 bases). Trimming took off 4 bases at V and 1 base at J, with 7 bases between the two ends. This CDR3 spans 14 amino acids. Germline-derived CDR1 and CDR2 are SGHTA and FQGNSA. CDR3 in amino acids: CASSSSGNTGELFF. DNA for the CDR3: TGTGCCAGCAGCTCCAGCGGGAACACCGGGGAGCTGTTTTTT. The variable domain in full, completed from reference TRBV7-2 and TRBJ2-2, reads GAGVSQSPSNKVTEKGKDVELRCDPISGHTALYWYRQSLGQGLEFLIYFQGNSAPDKSGLPSDRFSAERTGGSVSTLTIQRTQQEDSAVYLCASSSSGNTGELFFGEGSRLTVL.